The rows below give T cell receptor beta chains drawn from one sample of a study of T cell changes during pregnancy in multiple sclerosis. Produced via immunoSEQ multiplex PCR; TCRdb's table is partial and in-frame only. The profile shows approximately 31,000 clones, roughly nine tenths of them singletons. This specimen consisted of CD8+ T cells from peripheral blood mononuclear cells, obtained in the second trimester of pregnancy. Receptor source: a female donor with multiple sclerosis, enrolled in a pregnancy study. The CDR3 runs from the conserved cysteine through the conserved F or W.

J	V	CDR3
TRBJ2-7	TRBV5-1	CASSLEGLSGRVYEQYF
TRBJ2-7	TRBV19	CASSIQAGGHEQYF
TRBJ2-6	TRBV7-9	CASSTPGQSRANVLTF
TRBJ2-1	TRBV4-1	CASSQGLVSFF
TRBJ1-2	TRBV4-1	CASSQVSGGEGYGYTF
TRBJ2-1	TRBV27	CASSAGRLAGDNEQFF
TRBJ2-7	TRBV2	CASRVEAYEQYF
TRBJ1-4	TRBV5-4	CASSFGTGRVTNEKLFF
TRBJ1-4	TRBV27	CASSPGQGNEKLFF
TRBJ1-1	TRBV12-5	CASDRHLEAFF
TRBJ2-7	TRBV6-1	CASSEKGGTGGYEQYF
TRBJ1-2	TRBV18	CASSPWPRPNYGYTF
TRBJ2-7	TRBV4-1	CASSPFPDSLQGVTYEQYF
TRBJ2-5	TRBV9	CASSVAPGENQETQYF
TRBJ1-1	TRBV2	CADRGSDTEAFF
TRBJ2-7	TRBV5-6	CASSLGRGNYEQYF
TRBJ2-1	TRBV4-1	CASTSTGSEKYNEQFF
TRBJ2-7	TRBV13	CASSLGPLVGEQYF
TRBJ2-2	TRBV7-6	CASSTPRFGGEGELFF
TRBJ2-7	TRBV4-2	CASSQDGGYEQYF
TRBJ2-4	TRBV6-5	CASSYAIRGNIQYF
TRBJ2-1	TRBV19	CASNRGFYNEQFF
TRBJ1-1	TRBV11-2	CASSFQVMNTEAFF
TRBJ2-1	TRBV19	CASRGVQREVEQFF
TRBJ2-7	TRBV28	CASTSHGAGEQYF
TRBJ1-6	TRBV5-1	CASSPRVGYNSPLHF
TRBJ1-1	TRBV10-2	CASNHFWGGRTEAFF
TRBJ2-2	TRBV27	CASSLSMKGLALTGELFF
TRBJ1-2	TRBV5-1	CASSVGLAGLFNYGYTF
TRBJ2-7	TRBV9	CASSVGDRGYEQYF
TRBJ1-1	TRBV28	CASSSPPVNTEAFF
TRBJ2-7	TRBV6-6	CASSPWTSGDFYEQYF
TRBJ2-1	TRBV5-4	CASSLLEGTSNEQFF
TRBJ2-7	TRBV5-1	CASSNGTSGTTEQYF
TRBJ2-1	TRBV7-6	CASSLIGAGGLYENEQFF
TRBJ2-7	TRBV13	CASSLTSGSYEQYF
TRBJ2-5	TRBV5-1	CASSGGLAVQETQYF
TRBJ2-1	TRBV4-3	CASSQEWLAGGPLSYNEQFF
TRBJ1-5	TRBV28	CASSFLDRPFNQPQHF
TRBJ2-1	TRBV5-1	CASSFDTSGRADEQFF
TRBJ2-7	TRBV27	CASSFSGLAHEQYF
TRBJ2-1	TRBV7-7	CASSSLRDRVPDEQFF
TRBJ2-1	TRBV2	CASSEAPAGDNEQFF
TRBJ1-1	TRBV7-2	CASSSHRNTEAFF
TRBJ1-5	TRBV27	CASTKRRGGQPQHF
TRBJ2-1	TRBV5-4	CASSLEGLAGENSHNEQFF
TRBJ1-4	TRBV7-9	CASSLEGWGQPNEKLFF
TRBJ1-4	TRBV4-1	CASSQGQPSEKLFF
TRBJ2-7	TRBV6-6	CASSQTGFEQYF
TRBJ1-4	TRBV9	CASSSGQGATNEKLFF
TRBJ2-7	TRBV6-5	CASSYKQGGSLEQYF
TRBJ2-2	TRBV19	CASIRAESTGELFF
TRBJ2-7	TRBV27	CASSNLGTFYEQYF
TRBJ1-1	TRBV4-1	CASSQDPRPNTEAFF
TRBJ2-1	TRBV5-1	CASSLVRRSGSSDEQFF
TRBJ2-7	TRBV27	CASSAGGTYEQYF
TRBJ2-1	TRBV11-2	CASSLVFGTWNNEQFF
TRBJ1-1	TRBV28	CASSATGTPNTEAFF
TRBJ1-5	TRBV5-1	CASSAGENQPQHF
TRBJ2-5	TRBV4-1	CASSHITSGSLWETQYF